The TCR beta chain described here comes from a study of OX40 agonist ivuxolimab in advanced cancers. Study summary: Anti-PD-1, anti-PD-L1 or anti-CTLA-4 therapy given earlier was allowed, and 35% to 50% had some.

TCRdb keeps only in-frame clones here, not all; method: immunoSEQ multiplex PCR. This table holds about 86,000 clones, more than 80% found once. Patients with a history of autoimmune disease or on systemic immunosuppression were excluded. Study-wide results and limits: Compared with CD4+, CD8+ T cells on average had more expanded clones. By week 6 at 0.1 to 3.0 mg/kg, blood CD4+ and CD8+ T cells had expanded clonally.

The CDR3 length is 15 residues. Germline-derived CDR1 and CDR2 are MGHRA and YSYEKL. Trimming removed 0 bases at V and 1 base at J, with 10 bases between. This clone appeared a few times. Its antigen is not known. The starting material was CD4+ or CD8+ T cells sorted from blood, obtained in a trial of the OX40 agonist ivuxolimab. The source of this sequence is an adult with an advanced solid tumor such as melanoma, head and neck, liver or kidney cancer. The chain has TRBV4-1 and TRBJ2-7; D is possibly TRBD1 (6 bases). In DNA form, the CDR3 reads TGCGCCAGCAGCCAAGAGAACAGGGCATCCTACGAGCAGTACTTC. Residues: CASSQENRASYEQYF.